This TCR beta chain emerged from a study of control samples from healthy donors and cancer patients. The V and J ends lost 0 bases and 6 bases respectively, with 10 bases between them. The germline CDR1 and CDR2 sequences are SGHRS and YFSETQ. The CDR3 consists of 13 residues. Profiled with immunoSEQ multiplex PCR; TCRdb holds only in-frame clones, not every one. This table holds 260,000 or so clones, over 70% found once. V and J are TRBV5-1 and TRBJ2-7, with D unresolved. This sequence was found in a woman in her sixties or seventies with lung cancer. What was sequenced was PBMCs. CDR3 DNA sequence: TGCGCCAGCAGCTTGGATCAGGTCGGCGAGCAGTACTTC. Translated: CASSLDQVGEQYF.